This T cell receptor beta chain originates from a study of blood T cell repertoires in COVID-19. At the level of the study: T cells, B-cell-depleted T cells, or PBMCs provided the cDNA or gDNA that served as material.

CDR1 SGHDT and CDR2 YYEEEE come from the germline V gene. The CDR3 spans 13 residues. The junction had 2 bases not matched to a gene; V was cut back by 1 base and J by 5 bases. Libraries were prepared by immunoSEQ multiplex PCR; TCRdb keeps only in-frame clonotypes and omits some of them. The top ten hold 2.5% to 3% of the sample, which has around 250,000 clones, approximately 89% seen once. The chain combines TRBV5-6 with TRBJ1-1; 7 nucleotides match TRBD1. Sequencing was carried out using PBMCs or T cells enriched from blood (not recorded which). This TCR came from a man aged 35 to 55 who had been exposed to COVID-19. CDR3 bases: TGTGCCAGCAGCTTGCAGGGGGGAACTGAAGCTTTCTTT. Encoded protein: CASSLQGGTEAFF.